This is a list of T cell receptor beta chains from one sample in a study of beta chain features in type 1 diabetes. Some clones are missing from TCRdb's copy, which holds only in-frame ones; the method was immunoSEQ multiplex PCR. The repertoire holds a few hundred thousand clones, with about a tenth as singletons. Material for sequencing was central memory CD4+ T cells from blood. These receptors came from a man in his late teens or twenties in good health. The CDR3 runs from the conserved cysteine through the conserved F or W. The D gene is left open where the match is weak. Clone sizes are given selectively: once, few, many, or a class where the clone is expanded.

size: few; D: TRBD2; J: TRBJ2-7; V: TRBV5-1; DNA: TGCGCCAGCAGCTTGGGACTAGCGGGAAGCGAGCAGTACTTC; CDR3: CASSLGLAGSEQYF
size: few; D: -; J: TRBJ2-5; V: TRBV6-1; DNA: TGTGCCAGCAGTACTGCCCGGGGGGAGACCCAGTACTTC; CDR3: CASSTARGETQYF
size: -; D: TRBD1; J: TRBJ2-2; V: TRBV29-1; DNA: TGCAGCGTTGAAGCAGGGGGCTTGGGCACCGGGGAGCTGTTTTTT; CDR3: CSVEAGGLGTGELFF
size: -; D: -; J: TRBJ2-1; V: TRBV7-2; DNA: TGTGCCAGCAGCTTAGCGGCTAAGCAATTTTACAATGAGCAGTTCTTC; CDR3: CASSLAAKQFYNEQFF
size: few; D: TRBD2; J: TRBJ2-7; V: TRBV7-2; DNA: TGTGCCAGCAGCTTCACGGCCAGCGGGGAAACCTACGAGCAGTACTTC; CDR3: CASSFTASGETYEQYF
size: few; D: TRBD1; J: TRBJ1-2; V: TRBV7-9; DNA: TGTGCCAGCAGCCTTGACAGGGGTTGGGATGGCTACACCTTC; CDR3: CASSLDRGWDGYTF
size: -; D: TRBD1; J: TRBJ1-1; V: TRBV5-1; DNA: TGCGCCAGCATCTCCGGGACAGGGAACACTGAAGCTTTCTTT; CDR3: CASISGTGNTEAFF
size: -; D: TRBD2; J: TRBJ2-7; V: TRBV28; DNA: TGTGCCAGCAGTCTGGTACTAGCGGGCTCCTACGAGCAGTACTTC; CDR3: CASSLVLAGSYEQYF
size: few; D: -; J: TRBJ1-1; V: TRBV9; DNA: TGTGCCAGCAGCGTAGGCGCCGGCTCGAACACTGAAGCTTTCTTT; CDR3: CASSVGAGSNTEAFF
size: -; D: TRBD1; J: TRBJ2-6; V: TRBV4-1; DNA: TGCGCCAGCAGCCAGGACAGGGGATTCGGGGCCAACGTCCTGACTTTC; CDR3: CASSQDRGFGANVLTF
size: few; D: -; J: TRBJ2-1; V: TRBV7-9; DNA: TGTGCCAGCAGCTCCACCGGGGGTTCGGATGAGCAGTTCTTC; CDR3: CASSSTGGSDEQFF
size: -; D: -; J: TRBJ2-3; V: TRBV7-2; DNA: TGTGCCAGCAGCTGGGGGCGAGGCACAGATACGCAGTATTTT; CDR3: CASSWGRGTDTQYF
size: -; D: -; J: TRBJ2-3; V: TRBV9; DNA: TGTGCCAGCAGCGTGCGGGATCGGGGAGGCACAGATACGCAGTATTTT; CDR3: CASSVRDRGGTDTQYF
size: few; D: TRBD2; J: TRBJ2-1; V: TRBV4-3; DNA: TGCGCCAGCAGCCTCAGCGCGGGAGACAATGAGCAGTTCTTC; CDR3: CASSLSAGDNEQFF
size: many; D: TRBD1; J: TRBJ2-7; V: TRBV5-6; DNA: TGTGCCAGCACCTTGGGTTTGAAGGGGGCGGCCTACGAGCAGTACTTC; CDR3: CASTLGLKGAAYEQYF
size: few; D: -; J: TRBJ2-1; V: TRBV4-2; DNA: TGTGCCAGCAGTCAGCCAGAGTACAGCTCCTACAATGAGCAGTTCTTC; CDR3: CASSQPEYSSYNEQFF
size: few; D: TRBD1; J: TRBJ1-2; V: TRBV29-1; DNA: TGCAGCGGCGGGGACAGTAACTATGGCTACACCTTC; CDR3: CSGGDSNYGYTF
size: many; D: TRBD1; J: TRBJ2-1; V: TRBV7-9; DNA: TGTGCCATTAAAACAGGGGTCAATGAGCAGTTCTTC; CDR3: CAIKTGVNEQFF
size: -; D: TRBD1; J: TRBJ1-1; V: TRBV6-6; DNA: TGTGCCAGCAGTTACGATCACAGGGGTTGGGCTGAAGCTTTCTTT; CDR3: CASSYDHRGWAEAFF
size: many; D: -; J: TRBJ2-5; V: TRBV21-1; DNA: TGTGCCAGCAGCAAAAACCTGGGACACCCGTACCAAGAGACCCAGTACTTC; CDR3: CASSKNLGHPYQETQYF
size: few; D: TRBD2; J: TRBJ2-1; V: TRBV9; DNA: TGTGCCAGCAGCGTAGCTGGGACTAGCGGGTCTCCGGAGCAGTTCTTC; CDR3: CASSVAGTSGSPEQFF
size: -; D: TRBD2; J: TRBJ2-7; V: TRBV28; DNA: TGTGCCAGCAGTCTGATTAGCGGGAGCTCCTACGAGCAGTACTTC; CDR3: CASSLISGSSYEQYF
size: -; D: -; J: TRBJ1-2; V: TRBV14; DNA: TGTGCCAGCAGCCAGGGCGGAGGATATGGCTACACCTTC; CDR3: CASSQGGGYGYTF
size: -; D: -; J: TRBJ2-7; V: TRBV6-1; DNA: TGTGCCAGCAGTGTTGGGGGAAGCTCCTACGAGCAGTACTTC; CDR3: CASSVGGSSYEQYF
size: few; D: -; J: TRBJ2-4; V: TRBV19; DNA: TGTGCCAGTAGTATAGGACAGGCCATAGCCAAAAACATTCAGTACTTC; CDR3: CASSIGQAIAKNIQYF